One and the same sample provided the 23 T cell receptor beta chains below, sequenced in a study of shared T cell receptors in the human thymus. Some clones are missing from TCRdb's copy, which holds only in-frame ones; the method was immunoSEQ multiplex PCR. The sample consists of some 700,000 clones, 80% to 90% of them appearing once. These data were also reused for a study on human thymus T cells.

The specimen sequenced was thymocytes. These TCRs come from a girl under two years old with a congenital heart defect.

This chain uses TRBV6-6 with TRBJ1-5; no definite D call. The V and J ends lost 7 bases and 7 bases respectively, with 20 bases between them. Per germline, CDR1 MNHNY and CDR2 SVGAGI (reference sequence). The CDR3 runs 15 residues. CDR3 amino acids: CASTFSLGSLQPQHF. CDR3 in DNA: TGTGCCAGCACCTTCTCCCTCGGGTCACTACAGCCCCAGCATTTT.

The chain has TRBV7-9 and TRBJ1-5, with TRBD1 identical over 8 bases. The CDR3 covers 18 residues. Losses at the gene ends were 5 bases for V and 9 bases for J; bases not matched to a gene: 21. Germline V lookup: CDR1 SEHNR, CDR2 FQNEAQ (reference sequence). The CDR3 is CASSPGTGRDPGAGPQHF. CDR3 nucleotide sequence: TGTGCCAGCAGCCCCGGGACAGGACGGGATCCCGGCGCGGGGCCCCAGCATTTT.

The V and J genes are TRBV7-2 and TRBJ2-7; D uncertain. The length of the CDR3 is 15 residues. Germline loops: CDR1 SGHTA, CDR2 FQGNSA. Trimming pared 0 bases from V and 3 bases from J, leaving 12 bases between. The CDR3 bases are TGTGCCAGCAGCTTAGCGGAGTCCGTTGGCTACGAGCAGTACTTC. Residues: CASSLAESVGYEQYF.

The rearrangement joins TRBV7-9 to TRBJ1-2; tentative D call: TRBD1 (5 bases). This CDR3 comprises 15 residues. Germline values: CDR1 SEHNR, CDR2 FQNEAQ (reference sequence). The ends were cut back, 1 base at V and 4 bases at J, with 13 bases in the middle. The CDR3 DNA reads TGTGCCAGCAGCTTAGGTTCCGCAGGGCCCTATGGCTACACCTTC. Protein: CASSLGSAGPYGYTF.

The rearrangement links TRBV6-5 to TRBJ1-2, with TRBD1 matching 11 bases. The CDR3 runs 15 residues. Losses at the gene ends were 5 bases for V and 8 bases for J; bases not matched to a gene: 10. Germline loops: CDR1 MNHEY, CDR2 SVGAGI. The CDR3 spells CASSNLGQGAWGYTF. In DNA, the CDR3 is TGTGCCAGCAGTAACCTAGGACAGGGGGCATGGGGCTACACCTTC.

The chain has TRBV5-4 and TRBJ1-4; perhaps TRBD1 as D (6 bases). The germline CDR1 and CDR2 sequences are SGHNT and YYREEE (reference sequence). The length of the CDR3 is 15 residues. Trimming took 3 bases from V and 8 from J, leaving 17 bases between them. The CDR3 region is CASSSHPGEGEKLFF. As DNA, the CDR3 is TGTGCCAGCAGCTCACATCCAGGGGAAGGAGAAAAACTGTTTTTT.

This clone was detected a few times. The chain recombines TRBV6-1 with TRBJ1-1; the D gene is possibly TRBD1 (5 bases). The CDR3 has 15 amino acids. V was trimmed by 9 bases and J by 5 bases, leaving 22 bases between them. Germline V CDR1 and CDR2: MNHNS, SASEGT. The CDR3 spells CASRGEHGRGTEAFF. The CDR3 bases are TGTGCCAGTAGGGGCGAACACGGGCGGGGGACTGAAGCTTTCTTT.

The chain recombines TRBV7-4 with TRBJ2-1, with 7 bases aligning to TRBD2. The germline CDR1 and CDR2 sequences are SGHVT and SQSDAQ. This CDR3 is built from 16 residues. V trimming: 6 bases; J trimming: 2 bases; junction bases outside the gene matches: 10. The CDR3 protein is CASRGLRGTPYNEQFF. CDR3 DNA sequence: TGTGCCAGCAGGGGACTACGGGGGACCCCCTACAATGAGCAGTTCTTC. The full variable domain, with the rest looked up from reference TRBV7-4 and TRBJ2-1, is GAGVSQSPRYKVAKRGRDVALRCDSISGHVTLYWYRQTLGQGSEVLTYSQSDAQRDKSGRPSGRFSAERPERSVSTLKIQRTEQGDSAVYLCASRGLRGTPYNEQFFGPGTRLTVL.

The chain joins TRBV5-1 to TRBJ2-3; TRBD2 aligns across 9 bases. Germline assignment: CDR1 SGHRS and CDR2 YFSETQ. The CDR3 totals 15 residues. V shed 4 bases, J shed 4 bases, and the junction held 7 bases outside the gene matches. This CDR3 reads CASSMPGLAADTQYF. In DNA form, the CDR3 reads TGCGCCAGCAGCATGCCGGGACTAGCAGCAGATACGCAGTATTTT.

The chain links TRBV7-8 to TRBJ1-2, with TRBD1 as a possible D gene (6 bases). Germline assignment: CDR1 SGHVS and CDR2 FQNEAQ. This CDR3 has 14 amino acids. Trimming removed 5 bases from V and 4 bases from J, with 14 bases in between. In DNA, the CDR3 is TGTGCCAGCAGCCATCTGGGGGACACCTATGGCTACACCTTC. Its protein is CASSHLGDTYGYTF.

Comments on this clone: The same CDR3 can be traced to other DNA sequences in this sample. This chain uses TRBV5-6 with TRBJ1-4; D call uncertain. The V gene lost 4 bases and the J gene lost 6 bases, with 19 bases spanning the gap. The CDR3 is made up of 16 amino acids. CDR1 and CDR2 (germline): SGHDT, YYEEEE. The CDR3 DNA sequence: TGTGCCAGCAGCCTGCATAGTCCTCTATTAGATGAAAAACTGTTTTTT. This codes for CASSLHSPLLDEKLFF.

V gene TRBV10-2 combines with J gene TRBJ2-3, with a tentative D call TRBD1 (6 bases). This CDR3 region has 13 residues. Germline V lookup: CDR1 WSHSY, CDR2 SAAADI. V lost 10 bases to trimming and J lost 2 bases, with 13 bases between them. The CDR3 DNA reads TGCGCCACCTTAGGACAGACCACAGATACGCAGTATTTT. It translates to CATLGQTTDTQYF.

This chain connects TRBV15 to TRBJ2-7; TRBD2 aligns across 7 bases. CDR1 is LNHNV and CDR2 is YYDKDF in the germline V gene (reference sequence). The trim removed 2 bases at V and 0 bases at J, leaving 13 bases unmatched. The CDR3 totals 18 residues. CDR3 sequence reads: CATSRPDGERGPSYEQYF. CDR3 DNA: TGTGCCACCAGCAGACCCGACGGTGAGCGGGGCCCCTCCTACGAGCAGTACTTC.

The chain couples TRBV18 to TRBJ2-5, with D perhaps matching TRBD1 (5 bases). Germline CDR1 is KGHSH and CDR2 is LQKENI. The CDR3 runs to 14 residues. Trimming took 6 bases from V and 2 from J, leaving 13 bases between them. The CDR3 region is CASSPDMPQETQYF. Here the CDR3 DNA reads TGTGCCAGCTCGCCGGACATGCCGCAAGAGACCCAGTACTTC.

The chain links TRBV7-9 to TRBJ2-7, with TRBD1 matching over 7 bases. The CDR3 totals 17 residues. The V gene end was trimmed by 3 bases and the J gene end by 3 bases; junction bases not matched to a gene: 14. The germline gives CDR1 SEHNR, CDR2 FQNEAQ (reference sequence). CDR3 loop: CASSFGSPQGEIYEQYF. CDR3 bases: TGTGCCAGCAGCTTCGGGTCTCCTCAGGGGGAGATCTACGAGCAGTACTTC. The full variable domain, rest sourced from reference TRBV7-9 and TRBJ2-7, is DTGVSQNPRHKITKRGQNVTFRCDPISEHNRLYWYRQTLGQGPEFLTYFQNEAQLEKSRLLSDRFSAERPKGSFSTLEIQRTEQGDSAMYLCASSFGSPQGEIYEQYFGPGTRLTVT.

The chain employs TRBV18 and TRBJ1-4; TRBD1 might be the D (6 bases). CDR1 and CDR2 from the germline V gene are KGHSH and LQKENI. V lost 0 bases to trimming and J lost 4 bases, with 18 bases between them. This CDR3 region has 18 residues. The CDR3 sequence: CASSPPGGVGQNNEKLFF. CDR3 nucleotide sequence: TGTGCCAGCTCACCACCTGGCGGAGTTGGACAGAATAATGAAAAACTGTTTTTT.

This sequence joins TRBV7-9 and TRBJ1-5; weak D call: TRBD1 (5 bases). CDR1 and CDR2 (germline): SEHNR, FQNEAQ (reference sequence). CDR3 length equals 16 residues. V lost 5 bases and J 4 bases, leaving 18 bases between the germline ends. CDR3 amino acids: CASSPYPGEPNQPQHF. The CDR3 DNA reads TGTGCCAGCAGCCCCTATCCGGGGGAACCAAATCAGCCCCAGCATTTT.

This clone has only a few counts. The CDR3 spells CASSQAPGGGTEAFF. In DNA form, the CDR3 reads TGCGCCAGCAGCCAAGCGCCCGGAGGAGGCACTGAAGCTTTCTTT. The chain is built from TRBV4-1 and TRBJ1-1; D remains unclear. Trimming left V 1 base short and J 4 bases short, with 13 bases between. This CDR3 comprises 15 residues. Germline lookup yields CDR1 MGHRA and CDR2 YSYEKL.

The chain recombines TRBV12-5 with TRBJ1-5, with D possibly TRBD1 on 5 matching bases. Germline V lookup: CDR1 LGHNT, CDR2 FRNRAP. The CDR3 loop spans 18 amino acids. Trimming removed 5 bases from V and 0 bases from J, with 20 bases in between. The CDR3: CASGPQEQENNSNQPQHF. DNA of the CDR3: TGTGCTAGTGGTCCCCAAGAACAGGAAAACAATAGCAATCAGCCCCAGCATTTT.

This sequence joins TRBV19 and TRBJ2-5; 11 positions match TRBD2. The CDR3 is made up of 14 amino acids. The germline gives CDR1 LNHDA, CDR2 SQIVND (reference sequence). After removal of 3 bases from V and 5 bases from J, the junction contained 2 bases not matched to a gene. As DNA, the CDR3 is TGTGCCAGTAGTATTATAGCGGGGGGGGAGACCCAGTACTTC. It yields the protein CASSIIAGGETQYF.

The chain employs TRBV28 and TRBJ1-2; D not resolved. Germline V gene data show CDR1 as MDHEN and CDR2 as SYDVKM. This CDR3 has 16 amino acids. With 6 bases removed from V and 3 bases from J, the gap between germline ends came to 20 bases. The DNA of the CDR3 is TGTGCCAGCAGCCCCCCCTCTAACGGGAAGGACTATGGCTACACCTTC. This gives the protein CASSPPSNGKDYGYTF.

The sample holds a few counts of this clone. The CDR3 loop is CASSTRQSPGELFF. DNA of the CDR3: TGTGCCAGCAGTACAAGACAGTCTCCCGGGGAGCTGTTTTTT. The J gene is TRBJ2-2, the V gene TRBV27; possibly TRBD1 for D (5 bases). CDR1 is MNHEY and CDR2 is SMNVEV in the germline V gene (reference sequence). The CDR3 sequence is 14 residues long. V lost 5 bases and J lost 6, with 13 bases in between.

The chain combines TRBV5-6 with TRBJ1-1, with D unresolved. The CDR3 is made up of 17 amino acids. Germline CDR1 SGHDT, CDR2 YYEEEE. Trimming took 2 bases from V and 1 from J, leaving 18 bases between them. CDR3: CASSLYSPTVRNTEAFF. The CDR3 DNA reads TGTGCCAGCAGCTTATACTCTCCAACCGTAAGGAACACTGAAGCTTTCTTT.